This TCR beta chain was sequenced during a study of T-cell memory formation after mild COVID-19. In its sample, this clonotype was seen many times. Its antigen remains unknown. The germline V gene encodes CDR1 LNHDA and CDR2 SQIVND (reference sequence). Trimming removed 4 bases from V and 8 bases from J, with 14 bases in between. CDR3 length: 13 residues. Study observations and caveats: Second-wave clones with a day 37 peak had unconfirmed SARS-CoV-2 specificity.

TCRdb itself ran the 5' RACE reads through MiXCR, one entry per CDR3 protein. The sample shows a few hundred thousand distinct CDR3 sequences, roughly 20% of them seen only once. This chain connects TRBV19 to TRBJ1-2; the D gene is possibly TRBD1 (5 bases). Specimen: PBMCs or a T cell subset sorted from them (not recorded which). This TCR came from an adult woman who had mild COVID-19 (a few samples of this study predate the infection). Cell type and time point are not known. CDR3 DNA sequence: TGTGCCAGTAGTAGCCAGGGAAGACGAGGCTACACCTTC. It yields the protein CASSSQGRRGYTF.